This TCR beta chain was recorded in a study of CD8+CD57+ T cells in acquired aplastic anemia. It was genomic DNA that served as the template for profiling TCR beta VDJ and CDR3. TCRdb re-called the reads through MiXCR, storing one row per CDR3 protein. The sample lists about 260,000 distinct CDR3 sequences, approximately 82% occurring once. Patients who underwent sequencing had shown CD8+CD57+ cell expansion by flow cytometry. With no exception, the patients had severe acquired aplastic anemia. The CDR3 covers 16 residues. Looked up from germline, CDR1 is MNHNS and CDR2 is SASEGT. This clonotype was picked up a small number of times. A read error may account for a junction end that differs from germline.

Material: sorted CD4+, CD8+, or CD8+CD57+ T cells (not recorded which) from PBMCs. The V call is TRBV6-1, the J call TRBJ2-1; maybe TRBD2 (6 bases). The source of this sequence is a human donor with aplastic anemia. CDR3 in amino acids: CAISDPPASAYNEQFF. The CDR3 DNA sequence: TGTGCCATCAGTGACCCCCCGGCTAGCGCCTACAATGAGCAGTTCTTC.